Following are 9 T cell receptor beta chains from one sample sequenced in a study of OX40 agonist ivuxolimab in advanced cancers. The table came from immunoSEQ multiplex PCR; TCRdb's copy has only in-frame clones and leaves some out. The data show some 42,000 clones, 86% seen once. The source was CD4+ or CD8+ T cells sorted from blood, collected in a trial of the OX40 agonist ivuxolimab. The receptors were gathered from an adult with an advanced solid tumor such as melanoma, head and neck, liver or kidney cancer.

This chain connects TRBV4-3 to TRBJ1-6; D is uncertain. Germline values: CDR1 LGHNA, CDR2 YSLEER. The CDR3 is made up of 15 amino acids. V was shortened by 0 bases and J by 4 bases, with 7 bases between the two germline ends. CDR3 coding DNA: TGCGCCAGCAGCCAAGAGGTACTTTATAATTCACCCCTCCACTTT. As protein: CASSQEVLYNSPLHF.

This rearrangement joins TRBV7-9 to TRBJ2-5; no firm D call. Trimming took 3 bases from V and 1 from J, leaving 15 bases between them. Germline V gene data show CDR1 as SEHNR and CDR2 as FQNEAQ (reference sequence). This CDR3 region has 16 residues. The CDR3 loop reads CASSFPGASFQETQYF. CDR3 bases: TGTGCCAGCAGCTTTCCAGGCGCCAGCTTCCAAGAGACCCAGTACTTC. The full variable domain, rest sourced from reference TRBV7-9 and TRBJ2-5, is DTGVSQNPRHKITKRGQNVTFRCDPISEHNRLYWYRQTLGQGPEFLTYFQNEAQLEKSRLLSDRFSAERPKGSFSTLEIQRTEQGDSAMYLCASSFPGASFQETQYFGPGTRLLVL.

In DNA, the CDR3 is TGTGCCAGCAGCCAAGATAGAGGAGGGGGGACACATGTTTCACCCCTCCACTTT. Translation: CASSQDRGGGTHVSPLHF. V gene TRBV14 combines with J gene TRBJ1-6; possibly TRBD1 for D (6 bases). The V gene's germline CDR1 is SGHDN and CDR2 FVKESK. The CDR3 covers 18 residues. Trimming took 0 bases from V and 9 from J, leaving 21 bases between them. The full variable domain, with the rest looked up from reference TRBV14 and TRBJ1-6, is EAGVTQFPSHSVIEKGQTVTLRCDPISGHDNLYWYRRVMGKEIKFLLHFVKESKQDESGMPNNRFLAERTGGTYSTLKVQPAELEDSGVYFCASSQDRGGGTHVSPLHFGNGTRLTVT.

The chain combines TRBV30 with TRBJ2-2; the match to TRBD1 covers 9 bases. This CDR3 region has 16 residues. Germline V gives CDR1 GTSNPN, CDR2 SVGIG (reference sequence). The V segment lost 0 bases and the J segment 2 bases; nucleotides outside the gene matches: 4. Here the CDR3 reads CAWSVRTGVNTGELFF. Here the CDR3 DNA reads TGTGCCTGGAGTGTCAGGACAGGGGTAAACACCGGGGAGCTGTTTTTT.

The chain uses TRBV28 and TRBJ1-4, with D hard to call. The CDR3 length is 15 residues. The germline V gene encodes CDR1 MDHEN and CDR2 SYDVKM. V was shortened by 5 bases and J by 3 bases, with 13 bases between the two germline ends. The DNA for the CDR3 is TGTGCCAGCAGTCCCCAGACGGCTCCTAATGAAAAACTGTTTTTT. This translates into CASSPQTAPNEKLFF.

The chain joins TRBV7-9 to TRBJ2-1; 11 positions agree with TRBD1. V dropped 4 bases and J dropped 2; count of bases not matched to a gene: 1. The CDR3 is 15 residues long. From germline, CDR1 is SEHNR and CDR2 FQNEAQ (reference sequence). Here the CDR3 reads CASSSGQGAYNEQFF. The DNA of the CDR3 is TGTGCCAGCAGCTCGGGACAGGGGGCCTACAATGAGCAGTTCTTC.

Remarks on this clone: At one of its ends the junction is not consistent with the germline gene, which may arise from a read error. The chain joins TRBV5-4 to TRBJ2-2; D is ambiguous. The CDR3 has 14 residues. Looked up from germline, CDR1 is SGHNT and CDR2 is YYREEE (reference sequence). The CDR3 region is CASSQVQTTGELFF. The CDR3 DNA is TGCGCCAGCAGCCAAGTGCAGACCACCGGGGAGCTGTTTTTT.

The rearrangement uses TRBV7-2 and TRBJ2-1; D might be TRBD2 (5 bases). The V gene's germline CDR1 is SGHTA and CDR2 FQGNSA. Trimming left V 7 bases short and J 3 bases short, with 13 bases between. The CDR3 length is 14 residues. CDR3 sequence (DNA): TGTGCCAGCACCGGGGATTGGGACTACAATGAGCAGTTCTTC. It yields the protein CASTGDWDYNEQFF.

The rearrangement joins TRBV7-8 to TRBJ2-3, with 13 nucleotides matching TRBD2. CDR1 SGHVS and CDR2 FQNEAQ come from the germline V gene. CDR3 length equals 16 residues. After removal of 5 bases from V and 5 bases from J, the junction contained 7 bases not matched to a gene. The CDR3 region is CASSPTSGGAVDTQYF. CDR3 bases: TGTGCCAGCAGCCCCACTAGCGGGGGGGCCGTAGATACGCAGTATTTT.